These 30 T cell receptor beta chains came from one sample sequenced in a study of T-cell memory formation after mild COVID-19. TCRdb analysed the 5' RACE reads with MiXCR anew, one entry per CDR3 protein. The data contain 92,000 or so distinct CDR3 sequences, about 16% of them singletons. The sequencing input was PBMCs or a T cell subset sorted from them (not recorded which). The receptors were sampled from a man aged 18 to 29 who had mild COVID-19 (a few samples of this study predate the infection). Cell type and time point are not known.

The V gene is TRBV7-9, the J gene TRBJ2-7; possibly TRBD1 for D (6 bases). Germline V lookup: CDR1 SEHNR, CDR2 FQNEAQ (reference sequence). Trimming shortened V by 5 bases and J by 4 bases, and 18 bases separated the two germline ends. This CDR3 is 15 amino acids long. In DNA, the CDR3 is TGTGCCAGCAGCGCGAACCTCGGGACACAATACGAGCAGTACTTC. Protein: CASSANLGTQYEQYF. Together with reference TRBV7-9 and TRBJ2-7, the CDR3 gives the full variable domain: DTGVSQNPRHKITKRGQNVTFRCDPISEHNRLYWYRQTLGQGPEFLTYFQNEAQLEKSRLLSDRFSAERPKGSFSTLEIQRTEQGDSAMYLCASSANLGTQYEQYFGPGTRLTVT.

This clonotype was observed a few times. In nucleotides, the CDR3 is TGTGCCAGCAGCTACACCGTTTCCTACGAGCAGTACTTC. Translation gives CASSYTVSYEQYF. V is TRBV11-2 and J is TRBJ2-7, with D uncertain. CDR1 and CDR2 (germline): SGHAT, FQNNGV. The CDR3 length is 13 residues. Trimming left V 4 bases short and J 1 base short, with 8 bases between.

The chain uses TRBV7-9 and TRBJ2-4, with 9 bases identical to TRBD1. The V gene end was trimmed by 5 bases and the J gene end by 8 bases; junction bases not matched to a gene: 7. The CDR3 is 14 amino acids. The germline CDR1 and CDR2 sequences are SEHNR and FQNEAQ (reference sequence). The DNA of the CDR3 is TGTGCCAGCAGCACCACAGGGGGCTGGGACATTCAGTACTTC. It encodes CASSTTGGWDIQYF. Full variable domain (rest looked up from reference TRBV7-9 and TRBJ2-4): DTGVSQNPRHKITKRGQNVTFRCDPISEHNRLYWYRQTLGQGPEFLTYFQNEAQLEKSRLLSDRFSAERPKGSFSTLEIQRTEQGDSAMYLCASSTTGGWDIQYFGAGTRLSVL.

This sequence joins TRBV7-9 and TRBJ2-7, with 7 bases aligning to TRBD1. This CDR3 has 13 amino acids. V was pared by 4 bases and J by 7 bases, with 7 bases of the junction left unmatched. CDR1 is SEHNR, CDR2 FQNEAQ, per germline (reference sequence). The CDR3 DNA reads as TGTGCCAGCAGCTCCAGGGGGTCAGAGGAGCAGTACGTC. Translated: CASSSRGSEEQYV.

This clonotype turned up a few times. The V call is TRBV7-9, the J call TRBJ2-3; 8 bases match TRBD2. Germline-derived CDR1 and CDR2 are SEHNR and FQNEAQ (reference sequence). CDR3 size: 16 residues. V lost 1 base and J lost 4; bases outside the gene matches: 7. CDR3 in DNA: TGTGCCAGCAGCTTAGAGGGTAGCGGGGCCGCAGATACGCAGTATTTT. As protein: CASSLEGSGAADTQYF. Filled out from reference TRBV7-9 and TRBJ2-3, the complete variable domain reads DTGVSQNPRHKITKRGQNVTFRCDPISEHNRLYWYRQTLGQGPEFLTYFQNEAQLEKSRLLSDRFSAERPKGSFSTLEIQRTEQGDSAMYLCASSLEGSGAADTQYFGPGTRLTVL.

This clonotype has only a few counts. V is TRBV12-3 or TRBV12-4 and J is TRBJ2-3, with TRBD2 matching 7 bases. J lost 0 bases, V lost 8 bases, and 5 bases had no gene match. The CDR3 has 14 amino acids. The CDR3 sequence is CASSRGSSTDTQYF. The CDR3 DNA is TGTGCCAGCTCGCGGGGGTCTAGCACAGATACGCAGTATTTT.

V usage is TRBV4-1 and J usage is TRBJ1-6, with TRBD1 identical over 7 bases. The CDR3 extends over 15 amino acids. Germline CDR1 reads MGHRA; CDR2 reads YSYEKL. The junction had 8 bases not matched to a gene; V was cut back by 4 bases and J by 8 bases. CDR3 sequence (DNA): TGCGCCAGCAGCCCCCAGACAGGGTGGCATTCACCCCTCCACTTT. It specifies CASSPQTGWHSPLHF.

Only a few counts were recorded for this clonotype. This chain uses TRBV12-3 or TRBV12-4 with TRBJ1-5; D gene uncertain. V was pared by 3 bases and J by 9 bases, with 12 bases between. There are 13 residues in the CDR3. Here the CDR3 DNA reads TGTGCCAGCAGTTTGACGGCCCTCGGGCCCCAGCATTTT. Translated, it gives CASSLTALGPQHF.

This clonotype was found a few times. The rearrangement uses TRBV2 and TRBJ2-6; the match to TRBD1 covers 8 bases. The CDR3 covers 18 residues. V lost 2 bases, J lost 4 bases, and 10 bases stayed unmatched. Germline V lookup: CDR1 SNHLY, CDR2 FYNNEI. The CDR3 loop is CASSESLGQALGANVLTF. The CDR3 DNA is TGTGCCAGCAGTGAATCCCTGGGACAGGCTTTAGGGGCCAACGTCCTGACTTTC.

The chain recombines TRBV18 with TRBJ1-1; a possible D gene is TRBD1 (6 bases). Germline loops: CDR1 KGHSH, CDR2 LQKENI. Trimming removed 3 bases at V and 10 bases at J, with 18 bases between. CDR3 length equals 14 residues. The CDR3 DNA sequence: TGTGCCAGCTCACCCGAAGCATCGCTCAGGGGAGCTTTCTTT. Its protein is CASSPEASLRGAFF.

The V gene is TRBV6-1, the J gene TRBJ2-7, with TRBD1 matching 8 bases. Germline trimming cut 4 bases from V and 0 bases from J; bases unmatched to any gene: 8. CDR1 and CDR2 from the germline V gene are MNHNS and SASEGT. This CDR3 spans 16 amino acids. The CDR3 coding sequence is TGTGCCAGCAGTGCGCGGACAGGGAGGATCTCCTACGAGCAGTACTTC. Translation gives CASSARTGRISYEQYF.

The chain has TRBV7-9 and TRBJ1-1; 9 bases are a match to TRBD1. There are 15 residues in the CDR3. Losses at the gene ends were 5 bases for V and 0 bases for J; bases not matched to a gene: 4. Germline CDR1 is SEHNR and CDR2 is FQNEAQ (reference sequence). CDR3: CASSVGQGMNTEAFF. The CDR3 bases are TGTGCCAGCAGCGTCGGACAGGGGATGAACACTGAAGCTTTCTTT.

This clonotype was seen a handful of times. The rearrangement uses TRBV5-1 and TRBJ2-5; TRBD2 aligns across 14 bases. CDR1 and CDR2 from the germline V gene are SGHRS and YFSETQ. CDR3 size: 18 residues. V dropped 3 bases and J dropped 4; count of bases not matched to a gene: 11. The CDR3 spells CASSSPPGLAGDSETQYF. DNA of the CDR3: TGCGCCAGCAGCTCCCCACCGGGACTAGCGGGGGATTCAGAGACCCAGTACTTC.

This clonotype is medium-sized in the sample. The V call is TRBV4-2, the J call TRBJ2-7; the match to TRBD1 covers 11 bases. The length of the CDR3 is 16 residues. J was trimmed by 3 bases and V by 0 bases; bases with no gene match: 4. From germline, CDR1 is LGHNA and CDR2 YNFKEQ. DNA of the CDR3: TGTGCCAGCAGCCAAGATAGGGGGACAGGGGGCTACGAGCAGTACTTC. Translating gives CASSQDRGTGGYEQYF.

This chain connects TRBV7-9 to TRBJ1-3; D call uncertain. The CDR3 extends over 16 amino acids. Germline V CDR1 and CDR2: SEHNR, FQNEAQ (reference sequence). Trimming took 4 bases from V and 0 from J, leaving 13 bases between them. Here the CDR3 DNA reads TGTGCCAGCAGCTCAGCCCCATCCGACTCTGGAAACACCATATATTTT. This encodes CASSSAPSDSGNTIYF.

This chain connects TRBV27 to TRBJ2-3; 9 bases match TRBD2. Trimming cost V 2 bases and J 0 bases; bases outside gene matches: 3. CDR1 is MNHEY and CDR2 is SMNVEV in the germline V gene (reference sequence). This CDR3 is built from 16 residues. CDR3: CASSLIAGGSTDTQYF. The CDR3, as DNA: TGTGCCAGCAGTTTAATTGCGGGGGGGAGCACAGATACGCAGTATTTT.

This clonotype was observed a handful of times. The chain is built from TRBV5-6 and TRBJ2-7; possible D gene TRBD1, 6 bases. Germline V CDR1 and CDR2: SGHDT, YYEEEE. V was clipped by 3 bases and J by 2 bases, with 12 bases between them. The CDR3 consists of 14 residues. CDR3 bases: TGTGCCAGCAGCTCCGACAGGAGGCCCTACGAGCAGTACGTC. It is translated as CASSSDRRPYEQYV.

This clonotype was seen a handful of times. This chain uses TRBV9 with TRBJ2-3; D might be TRBD1 (6 bases). The CDR3 is 15 residues long. V was trimmed by 3 bases and J by 4 bases, leaving 15 bases between them. Germline CDR1 is SGDLS and CDR2 is YYNGEE. The CDR3 loop is CASSAIRDIADTQYF. In nucleotides, the CDR3 is TGTGCCAGCAGCGCTATACGGGACATAGCAGATACGCAGTATTTT.

The chain employs TRBV6-2 or TRBV6-3 and TRBJ2-7; D is unresolved. Trimming left V 5 bases short and J 4 bases short, with 9 bases between. The CDR3 sequence is 12 residues long. CDR1 MNHEY and CDR2 SVGEGT come from the germline V gene. In nucleotides, the CDR3 is TGTGCCAGCAGTGAGAACGATTACGAGCAGTACGTC. This gives the protein CASSENDYEQYV.

This clonotype was picked up a small number of times. This sequence joins TRBV14 and TRBJ2-1, with TRBD2 matching 11 bases. V lost 6 bases and J lost 4; bases outside the gene matches: 8. The germline V gene has CDR1 SGHDN and CDR2 FVKESK. This CDR3 has 16 residues. CDR3: CASRISGGDVYNEQFF. As DNA, the CDR3 is TGTGCCAGCAGGATTAGCGGGGGGGACGTATACAATGAGCAGTTCTTC.

This clonotype was seen a handful of times. The chain uses TRBV6-1 and TRBJ2-7, with TRBD2 matching 7 bases. Per germline, CDR1 MNHNS and CDR2 SASEGT. With 8 bases clipped from V and 3 bases from J, the junction kept 10 bases outside the gene matches. This CDR3 spans 14 amino acids. DNA of the CDR3: TGTGCCAGCCAAGCCGGGGGGTTCTTCTACGAGCAGTACGTC. Amino acid sequence: CASQAGGFFYEQYV.

This clonotype has a handful of counts. The chain uses TRBV6-5 and TRBJ2-3, with 7 positions matching TRBD2. Looked up from germline, CDR1 is MNHEY and CDR2 is SVGAGI. There are 15 residues in the CDR3. J gave up 10 bases and V 0 bases, and 10 bases lay outside the gene matches. CDR3 nucleotides: TGTGCCAGCAGTTACTCGACCTCGGGGGAGGGTGCGCAGTATTTT. Its translation: CASSYSTSGEGAQYF.

The chain uses TRBV9 and TRBJ2-7; 10 nucleotides line up with TRBD2. CDR3 length equals 15 residues. Germline CDR1 reads SGDLS; CDR2 reads YYNGEE. With 4 bases clipped from V and 3 bases from J, the junction kept 7 bases outside the gene matches. CDR3 DNA: TGTGCCAGCAGCCTAGCGGGGGACTCGGGCTACGAGCAGTACTTC. Protein sequence: CASSLAGDSGYEQYF.

The rearrangement joins TRBV7-9 to TRBJ1-1, with 8 bases aligning to TRBD1. J lost 0 bases, V lost 8 bases, and 14 bases had no gene match. The CDR3 spans 17 residues. Germline V gene sequence: CDR1 SEHNR, CDR2 FQNEAQ (reference sequence). The CDR3 region is CASASRDRIIMNTEAFF. The CDR3 nucleotides read TGTGCCAGCGCCTCCCGGGACAGGATAATAATGAACACTGAAGCTTTCTTT.

V is TRBV27 and J is TRBJ1-1, with TRBD1 identical over 8 bases. V lost 8 bases, J lost 5 bases, and 7 bases stayed unmatched. The CDR3 runs 13 residues. From germline, CDR1 is MNHEY and CDR2 SMNVEV (reference sequence). The CDR3 DNA is TGTGCCAGCCAGACAGGGGTTGGGACTGAAGCTTTCTTT. Its translation is CASQTGVGTEAFF.

The chain links TRBV6-5 to TRBJ2-1; D is unclear. Trimming removed 0 bases from V and 12 bases from J, with 12 bases in between. This CDR3 is 13 amino acids long. Germline V gives CDR1 MNHEY, CDR2 SVGAGI. CDR3 amino acids: CASSYSTLGGQFF. The CDR3 nucleotides read TGTGCCAGCAGTTACTCGACTCTGGGTGGGCAGTTCTTC.

This sequence joins TRBV11-2 and TRBJ2-3; weak D call: TRBD2 (7 bases). Germline V gene lookup returns CDR1 SGHAT and CDR2 FQNNGV. The length of the CDR3 is 14 residues. The V end lost 6 bases, the J end lost 4 bases, and 14 bases lay between the germline ends. CDR3 region: CASRGGLTPDTQYF. CDR3 DNA sequence: TGTGCCAGCAGGGGGGGGCTAACTCCAGATACGCAGTATTTT.

This clonotype showed up just a few times. The V and J genes are TRBV3-1 and TRBJ2-1; 10 nucleotides match TRBD1. The trim removed 3 bases at V and 0 bases at J, leaving 8 bases unmatched. The length of the CDR3 is 18 residues. Germline assignment: CDR1 LGHDT and CDR2 YNNKEL (reference sequence). The CDR3 DNA follows: TGTGCCAGCAGCCACCCTAAGAGACAGGGGGCCTCCTACAATGAGCAGTTCTTC. Translated, it gives CASSHPKRQGASYNEQFF.

This clonotype was observed a handful of times. The CDR3 protein is CSARRHTVYEQYF. CDR3 bases: TGCAGTGCTAGGAGACACACCGTCTACGAGCAGTACTTC. The V call is TRBV20-1, the J call TRBJ2-7; D gene uncertain. CDR3 length equals 13 residues. In germline, CDR1 is DFQATT, CDR2 SNEGSKA (reference sequence). With 3 bases removed from V and 3 bases from J, the gap between germline ends came to 12 bases.

This clonotype was seen repeatedly, ten times or more. The rearrangement uses TRBV5-1 and TRBJ2-2, with no clear D. The germline V and J ends were trimmed by 2 bases and 2 bases, with 1 base remaining between them. Germline-derived CDR1 and CDR2 are SGHRS and YFSETQ. The CDR3 has 12 residues. The CDR3 region has the DNA TGCGCCAGCAGCTTTAACACCGGGGAGCTGTTTTTT. It yields the protein CASSFNTGELFF.